The following is a T cell receptor beta chain sequence with its context. Its recognized antigen is unknown. Base qualities were left out, and no much larger clone turns up one base away. Receptor libraries were prepared by the immunoSEQ multiplex PCR assay. This immuneACCESS table, as held by TCRdb, lists in-frame sequences with V and J called but not all clones. Of the missing ones, under half trace to an unresolved V gene in checked studies; the others have no known cause. The sample profile shows 15,000 to 17,000 clones; about four fifths of them were found once. The ten most abundant clones make up 9% of the sample. From V the trimming removes 3 bases and from J it removes 5 bases, while the gene matches leave 2 bases of the junction unaccounted for. Reading from cysteine to phenylalanine, the CDR3 counts 14 amino acids. The retained sequence is limited to the CDR3, 42 bases, with the frame set at the first base. The germline V gene (reference sequence) specifies MNHEY as CDR1 and SMNVEV as CDR2.

Samples were obtained from patients with Merkel cell carcinoma. This specimen belongs to a study of T cells and Merkel cell carcinoma outcomes (dated by TCRdb to 2020 to 2021). Concerning the study at large: The study examined the tumor T-cell repertoire together with T-cell density as predictors of clinical outcome in patients with Merkel cell carcinoma. What the study reported, not specific to this receptor: Clinical outcomes in Merkel cell carcinoma patients were reported to be predicted by T-cell repertoire features combined with T-cell density.

The rearrangement joined TRBV27 to TRBJ2-5; 11 of the junction bases match TRBD1. The clonotype was recovered from a human donor with Merkel cell carcinoma. The sample comprised tumor tissue from Merkel cell carcinoma. The bases read TGTGCCAGCAGTTTGGACAGGGGGCTTGAGACCCAGTACTTC. Translated, it reads CASSLDRGLETQYF.